These 10 T cell receptor beta chains came from one sample sequenced in a study of T-cell reconstitution after alpha-beta-depleted transplantation in children. Using unique molecular identifiers, the investigators prepared the TCRbeta library. One entry per CDR3 protein, called by TCRdb with MiXCR from the PCR reads. There are around 800,000 distinct CDR3 sequences in the sample; less than 20% occur only once, and roughly 5% lies in the top ten. Sequences were derived from PBMCs, mostly from graft donor cells, sampled 360 days after TCRalphabeta/CD19-depleted stem cell transplant. The receptors come from a male patient aged 5 to 17 who had a stem cell transplant for acute lymphoblastic leukemia, so the T cells may come from the graft donor.

This clonotype was counted ten times or more. This chain uses TRBV9 with TRBJ2-7; D is perhaps TRBD1 or TRBD2 (5 bases each). The CDR3 totals 13 residues. CDR1 is SGDLS, CDR2 YYNGEE, per germline. Trimming removed 6 bases at V and 1 base at J, with 11 bases between. The CDR3 here is CASNRDGSYEQYF. The CDR3 DNA reads TGTGCCAGCAACCGGGACGGGTCCTACGAGCAGTACTTC.

This clonotype was detected ten times or more. J is TRBJ2-5 and V is TRBV24-1; D is perhaps TRBD2 (6 bases). CDR1 is KGHDR and CDR2 is SFDVKD in the germline V gene. The CDR3 is 15 residues long. V lost 7 bases and J lost 4, with 18 bases in between. CDR3 sequence: CATRRGGSSGETQYF. In nucleotides, the CDR3 is TGTGCCACCAGGAGAGGAGGGAGCTCCGGAGAGACCCAGTACTTC.

The chain employs TRBV7-3 and TRBJ2-1; the match to TRBD2 covers 15 bases. The CDR3 runs to 17 residues. With 5 bases clipped from V and 4 bases from J, the junction kept 6 bases outside the gene matches. Germline V gene lookup returns CDR1 SGHTA and CDR2 FQGTGA. CDR3 coding DNA: TGTGCCAGCAGCCCCGGGACTAGCGGGAGGTTTTACAATGAGCAGTTCTTC. This codes for CASSPGTSGRFYNEQFF.

This clonotype turned up a few times. The chain is built from TRBV5-1 and TRBJ2-3, with 13 nucleotides matching TRBD2. The V gene end was trimmed by 4 bases and the J gene end by 4 bases; junction bases not matched to a gene: 6. CDR3 length equals 16 residues. The germline gives CDR1 SGHRS, CDR2 YFSETQ. In DNA, the CDR3 is TGCGCCAGCAGCGCTACTAGCGGGAGGGCAGCAGATACGCAGTATTTT. Amino acids: CASSATSGRAADTQYF.

The table lists this clonotype with a few counts. V is TRBV3-1 and J is TRBJ2-3; 9 bases are shared with TRBD2. The CDR3 runs to 18 residues. J was trimmed by 5 bases and V by 2 bases; bases with no gene match: 14. Germline V gives CDR1 LGHDT, CDR2 YNNKEL (reference sequence). The CDR3 is CASSQHSGRIPGGDTQYF. The CDR3, as DNA: TGTGCCAGCAGCCAACATAGCGGGAGAATCCCGGGGGGAGATACGCAGTATTTT.

V and J are TRBV20-1 and TRBJ2-5; 12 bases are a match to TRBD1. Unmatched junction bases numbered 11, after V lost 5 bases and J lost 4 bases. Germline loops: CDR1 DFQATT, CDR2 SNEGSKA (reference sequence). CDR3 size: 16 residues. The CDR3 DNA reads TGCAGTGCTTCCCCAGGGGACAGGGGGCTAAGAGAGACCCAGTACTTC. Amino acids: CSASPGDRGLRETQYF.

This clonotype came up a few times. J is TRBJ2-7 and V is TRBV12-3 or TRBV12-4, with 11 nucleotides matching TRBD2. V was pared by 3 bases and J by 3 bases, with 10 bases of the junction left unmatched. The CDR3 has 17 amino acids. Written as DNA, the CDR3 is TGTGCCAGCAGTTTTCAGCTAGCGGGAGGAGTTCTCTACGAGCAGTACTTC. This encodes CASSFQLAGGVLYEQYF.

This clonotype showed up just a few times. The chain uses TRBV18 and TRBJ1-2; D gene uncertain. The CDR3 runs to 15 residues. The V gene lost 2 bases and the J gene lost 1 base, with 11 bases spanning the gap. The germline V gene has CDR1 KGHSH and CDR2 LQKENI. The CDR3 loop reads CASSPFGRINYGYTF. CDR3 nucleotide sequence: TGTGCCAGCTCACCATTCGGACGGATTAACTATGGCTACACCTTC.

This clonotype was recorded a few times. This sequence joins TRBV4-1 and TRBJ2-7; D perhaps matches TRBD1 (6 bases). Trimming took 5 bases from V and 0 from J, leaving 14 bases between them. This CDR3 contains 15 residues. Germline CDR1 reads MGHRA; CDR2 reads YSYEKL. Here the CDR3 reads CASSMATGSSYEQYF. In nucleotides, the CDR3 is TGCGCCAGCAGCATGGCGACAGGCAGCTCCTACGAGCAGTACTTC.

This clonotype was recorded many times. This chain uses TRBV7-3 with TRBJ2-3; the D gene is possibly TRBD1 (8 bases). This CDR3 has 14 amino acids. Germline CDR1 is SGHTA and CDR2 is FQGTGA. V was pared by 5 bases and J by 6 bases, with 15 bases between. The CDR3 sequence: CASSPTGGGDTQYF. The CDR3 DNA sequence: TGTGCCAGCAGCCCTACAGGGGGAGGGGATACGCAGTATTTT.